The present TCR beta chain was sequenced within a study of T cells in localized non-small cell lung cancer. Profiling relied on immunoSEQ multiplex PCR, and the TCRdb table lists in-frame clones only, not all of them. The table has around 91,000 clones, over 80% seen once; the top ten hold around 14%. This CDR3 is built from 16 residues. V lost 5 bases and J lost 1, with 18 bases in between. Germline lookup yields CDR1 LGHNA and CDR2 YNFKEQ. This rearrangement joins TRBV4-2 to TRBJ2-7; D is perhaps TRBD1 (6 bases). This receptor was obtained from a man aged 40-75 years with stage I squamous cell lung carcinoma. The material was peripheral blood, obtained before any cancer treatment. CDR3 coding DNA: TGTGCCAGCAGCACAGGACAGTTTACCCCTTCCTACGAGCAGTACTTC. This gives the protein CASSTGQFTPSYEQYF.